The subject of this entry is one T cell receptor beta chain. The data stem from a study of blood T cell repertoires in COVID-19. Looking at the study overall: The analysed material was cDNA or gDNA that came from T cells, B-cell-depleted T cells, or PBMCs.

Original methodology: Reference gene primer amplification gave estimated nucleated cell counts. The protocol was immunoSEQ multiplex PCR, while the TCRdb copy is restricted to in-frame clones and leaves out a portion. The V and J calls and clone size were taken over from that table, and D and trimming were inferred from the DNA. The data hold nearly 110,000 clones, with 84% observed a single time. The germline V gene has CDR1 SEHNR and CDR2 FQNEAQ (reference sequence). The CDR3 consists of 15 residues. V gave up 1 base and J gave up 3 bases; unmatched junction bases: 4. Sequences were obtained from peripheral blood. The clonotype comes from a human donor in a cohort sampled during active COVID-19. The chain recombines TRBV7-9 with TRBJ2-3; 7 nucleotides agree with TRBD2. The CDR3 sequence: CASSLGGGETDTQYF. CDR3 sequence (DNA): TGTGCCAGCAGCTTAGGGGGAGGGGAGACAGATACGCAGTATTTT.